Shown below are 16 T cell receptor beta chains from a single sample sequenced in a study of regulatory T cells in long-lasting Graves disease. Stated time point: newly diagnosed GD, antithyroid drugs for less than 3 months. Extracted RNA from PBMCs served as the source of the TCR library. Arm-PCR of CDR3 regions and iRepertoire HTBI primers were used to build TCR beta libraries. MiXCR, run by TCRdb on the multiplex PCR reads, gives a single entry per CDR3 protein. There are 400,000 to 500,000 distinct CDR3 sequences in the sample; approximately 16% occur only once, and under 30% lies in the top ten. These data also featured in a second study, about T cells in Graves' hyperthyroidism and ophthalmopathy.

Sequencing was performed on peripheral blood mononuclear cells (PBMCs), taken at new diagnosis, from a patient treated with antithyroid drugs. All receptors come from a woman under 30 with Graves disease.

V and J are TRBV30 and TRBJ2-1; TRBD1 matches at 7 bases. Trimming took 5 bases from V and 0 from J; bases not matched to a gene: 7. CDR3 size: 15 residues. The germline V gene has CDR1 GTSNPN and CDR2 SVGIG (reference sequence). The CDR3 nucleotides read TGTGCCTGGGGGAAGGACAGGAGCTCCTACAATGAGCAGTTCTTC. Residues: CAWGKDRSSYNEQFF.

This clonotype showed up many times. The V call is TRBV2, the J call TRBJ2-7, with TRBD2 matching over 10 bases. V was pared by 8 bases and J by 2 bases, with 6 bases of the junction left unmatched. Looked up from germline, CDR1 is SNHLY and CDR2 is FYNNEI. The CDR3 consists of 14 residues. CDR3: CASRTSGDTYEQYF. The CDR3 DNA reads TGTGCCAGCCGGACTAGCGGCGACACCTACGAGCAGTACTTC.

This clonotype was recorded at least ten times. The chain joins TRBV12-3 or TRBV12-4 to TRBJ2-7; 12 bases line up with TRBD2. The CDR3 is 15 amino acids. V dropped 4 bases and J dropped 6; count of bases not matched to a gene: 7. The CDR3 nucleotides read TGTGCCAGCAGTTGGCTAGCGGGAGGGCCTTCCGAGCAGTACTTC. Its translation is CASSWLAGGPSEQYF.

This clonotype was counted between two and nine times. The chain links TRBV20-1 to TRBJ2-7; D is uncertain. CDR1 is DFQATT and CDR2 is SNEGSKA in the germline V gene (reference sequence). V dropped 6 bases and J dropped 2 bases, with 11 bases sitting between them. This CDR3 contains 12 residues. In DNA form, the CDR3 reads TGCAGTGCGGTGGACGAAACCTACGAGCAGTACTTC. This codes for CSAVDETYEQYF.

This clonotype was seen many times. The CDR3 nucleotides are TGCGCCAGCAGCCAAGATTCCGCCAGAACATCTGAGCAGTTCTTC. Translation: CASSQDSARTSEQFF. The V and J genes are TRBV4-1 and TRBJ2-1; D ambiguous. Germline lookup yields CDR1 MGHRA and CDR2 YSYEKL. The CDR3 consists of 15 residues. V was trimmed by 0 bases and J by 9 bases, leaving 15 bases between them.

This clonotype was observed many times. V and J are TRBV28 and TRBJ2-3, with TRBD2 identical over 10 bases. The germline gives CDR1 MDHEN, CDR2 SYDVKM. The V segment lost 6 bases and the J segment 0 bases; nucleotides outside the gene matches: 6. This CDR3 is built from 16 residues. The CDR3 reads CASRSKAGGSTDTQYF. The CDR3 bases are TGTGCCAGCAGATCTAAAGCGGGGGGGAGCACAGATACGCAGTATTTT.

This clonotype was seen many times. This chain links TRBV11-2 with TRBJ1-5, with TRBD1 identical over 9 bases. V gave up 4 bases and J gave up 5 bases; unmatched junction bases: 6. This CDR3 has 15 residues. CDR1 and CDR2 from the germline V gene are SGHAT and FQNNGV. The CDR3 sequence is CASSWGQGGYQPQHF. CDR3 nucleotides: TGTGCCAGCAGCTGGGGACAGGGAGGATATCAGCCCCAGCATTTT.

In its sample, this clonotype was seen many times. This chain's CDR3 is CASSRDRENTEAFF. As DNA, the CDR3 is TGTGCCAGCAGCAGGGACAGGGAGAACACTGAAGCTTTCTTT. This rearrangement joins TRBV7-2 to TRBJ1-1; 9 bases map to TRBD1. The V and J ends lost 5 bases and 1 base, in that order; junction bases with no gene match: 2. The V gene's germline CDR1 is SGHTA and CDR2 FQGNSA. The CDR3 spans 14 residues.

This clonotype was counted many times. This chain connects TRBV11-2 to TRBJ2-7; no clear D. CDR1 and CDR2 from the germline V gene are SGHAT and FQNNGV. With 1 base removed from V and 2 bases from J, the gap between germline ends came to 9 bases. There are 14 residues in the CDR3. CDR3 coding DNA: TGTGCCAGCAGCTTAGTTCACGGGCCCTACGAGCAGTACTTC. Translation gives CASSLVHGPYEQYF.

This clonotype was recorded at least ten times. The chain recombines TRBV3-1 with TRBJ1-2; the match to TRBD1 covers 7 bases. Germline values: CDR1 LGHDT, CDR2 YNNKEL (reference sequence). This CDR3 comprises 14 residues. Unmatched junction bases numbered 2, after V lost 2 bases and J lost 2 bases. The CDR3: CASSQPTGNYGYTF. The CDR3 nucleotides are TGTGCCAGCAGCCAACCGACAGGGAACTATGGCTACACCTTC. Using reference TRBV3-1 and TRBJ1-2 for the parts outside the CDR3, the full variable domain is DTAVSQTPKYLVTQMGNDKSIKCEQNLGHDTMYWYKQDSKKFLKIMFSYNNKELIINETVPNRFSPKSPDKAHLNLHINSLELGDSAVYFCASSQPTGNYGYTFGSGTRLTVV.

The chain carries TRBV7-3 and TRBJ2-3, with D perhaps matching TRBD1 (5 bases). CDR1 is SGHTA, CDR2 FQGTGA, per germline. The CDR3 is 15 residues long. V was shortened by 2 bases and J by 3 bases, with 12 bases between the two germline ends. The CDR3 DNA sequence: TGTGCCAGCAGCTTATCCCTCGACAGAACAGATACGCAGTATTTT. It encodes CASSLSLDRTDTQYF.

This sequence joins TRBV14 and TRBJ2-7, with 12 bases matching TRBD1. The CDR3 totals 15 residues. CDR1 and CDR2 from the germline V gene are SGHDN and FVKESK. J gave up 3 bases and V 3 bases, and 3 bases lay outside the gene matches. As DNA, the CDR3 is TGTGCCAGCAGCCATGGGACAGGGGGCTTCTACGAGCAGTACTTC. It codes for CASSHGTGGFYEQYF.

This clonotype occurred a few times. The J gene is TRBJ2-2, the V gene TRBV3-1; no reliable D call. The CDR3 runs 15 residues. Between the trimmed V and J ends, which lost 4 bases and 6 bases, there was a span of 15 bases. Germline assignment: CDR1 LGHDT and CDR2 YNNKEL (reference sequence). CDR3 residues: CASSLGSSPAGELFF. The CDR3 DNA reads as TGTGCCAGCAGCCTCGGCAGCAGTCCCGCCGGGGAGCTGTTTTTT. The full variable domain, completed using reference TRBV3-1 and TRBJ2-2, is DTAVSQTPKYLVTQMGNDKSIKCEQNLGHDTMYWYKQDSKKFLKIMFSYNNKELIINETVPNRFSPKSPDKAHLNLHINSLELGDSAVYFCASSLGSSPAGELFFGEGSRLTVL.

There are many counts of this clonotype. The CDR3 nucleotides are TGCAGTGCTACGGCACGGGGGGATACGCAGTATTTT. The encoded protein is CSATARGDTQYF. This chain connects TRBV20-1 to TRBJ2-3, with D perhaps matching TRBD2 (6 bases). CDR1 DFQATT and CDR2 SNEGSKA come from the germline V gene (reference sequence). Between the trimmed V and J ends, which lost 4 bases and 6 bases, there was a span of 11 bases. The CDR3 sequence is 12 residues long.

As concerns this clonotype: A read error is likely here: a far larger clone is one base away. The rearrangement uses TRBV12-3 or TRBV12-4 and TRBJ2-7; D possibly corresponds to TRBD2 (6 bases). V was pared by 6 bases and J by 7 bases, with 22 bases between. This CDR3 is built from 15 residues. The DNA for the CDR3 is TGTGCCAGCAGCAGGGTACTAGCTCTATACAATGAGCAGTACTTC. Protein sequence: CASSRVLALYNEQYF.

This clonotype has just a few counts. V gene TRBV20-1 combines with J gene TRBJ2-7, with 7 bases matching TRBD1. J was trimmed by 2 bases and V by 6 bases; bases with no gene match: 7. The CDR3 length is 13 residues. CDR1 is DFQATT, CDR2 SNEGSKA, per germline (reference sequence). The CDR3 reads CSAPGQATYEQYF. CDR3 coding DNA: TGCAGTGCACCTGGACAGGCGACCTACGAGCAGTACTTC.